These 16 T cell receptor beta chains originate from one sample sequenced in a study of T cell changes during pregnancy in multiple sclerosis. TCRdb keeps only in-frame clones here, not all; method: immunoSEQ multiplex PCR. The repertoire holds about 80,000 clones, with about 94% as singletons. Sequencing was performed on peripheral blood, taken in the third trimester of pregnancy. The receptor source for this set is a female donor with multiple sclerosis, enrolled in a pregnancy study.

This chain joins TRBV1 and TRBJ2-7; the D call of TRBD1 is as the table states it, not checked on the DNA. TRBV1 is listed as a pseudogene. The CDR3 runs to 17 residues. CDR3 region: CTSSQEALTGRTYEQYF. The CDR3 region has the DNA TGCACCAGCAGCCAAGAAGCCCTGACAGGCCGGACCTACGAGCAGTACTTC.

The rearrangement joins TRBV7-8 to TRBJ1-2; possible D gene TRBD1, 5 bases. CDR1 is SGHVS and CDR2 is FQNEAQ in the germline V gene. The V end was cut by 7 bases, the J end by 8 bases, with 23 bases between. The CDR3 consists of 15 residues. The CDR3 loop reads CASNQVGRAGWGYTF. Written as DNA, the CDR3 is TGTGCCAGCAACCAAGTGGGCAGGGCAGGTTGGGGCTACACCTTC.

This chain links TRBV7-9 with TRBJ2-7; TRBD1 agrees at 8 bases. V trimming: 5 bases; J trimming: 1 base; junction bases outside the gene matches: 7. Per germline, CDR1 SEHNR and CDR2 FQNEAQ (reference sequence). The CDR3 is 15 amino acids. The CDR3 DNA reads as TGTGCCAGCAGCCAACGAGGGGACAGGTCCTACGAGCAGTACTTC. Protein: CASSQRGDRSYEQYF.

The chain has TRBV30 and TRBJ1-6; weak D call: TRBD1 (6 bases). The germline V gene has CDR1 GTSNPN and CDR2 SVGIG (reference sequence). V lost 1 base and J lost 7, with 14 bases in between. The CDR3 has 15 amino acids. In nucleotides, the CDR3 is TGTGCCTGGAGTGCCAGGGGCAGTGGGAATTCACCCCTCCACTTT. Translating gives CAWSARGSGNSPLHF.

V and J are TRBV30 and TRBJ2-2; 9 bases align to TRBD2. V shed 5 bases and J 0 bases; nucleotides not matched to a gene: 4. The CDR3 length is 15 residues. Germline CDR1 GTSNPN, CDR2 SVGIG (reference sequence). CDR3 residues: CAWRLAGSNTGELFF. CDR3 DNA sequence: TGTGCCTGGCGTCTAGCGGGATCGAACACCGGGGAGCTGTTTTTT.

J is TRBJ2-1 and V is TRBV2; 14 bases match TRBD2. From germline, CDR1 is SNHLY and CDR2 FYNNEI. The junction had 5 bases not matched to a gene; V was cut back by 10 bases and J by 9 bases. The CDR3 is 13 amino acids. CDR3 sequence: CAIGTSGGREQFF. The CDR3 DNA follows: TGTGCCATCGGGACTAGCGGGGGACGTGAGCAGTTCTTC.

The chain carries TRBV2 and TRBJ2-5, with 7 bases fitting TRBD1. Germline V CDR1 and CDR2: SNHLY, FYNNEI. The junction had 5 bases not matched to a gene; V was cut back by 4 bases and J by 3 bases. The CDR3 extends over 14 amino acids. DNA for the CDR3: TGTGCCAGCAGTGGGACAGGAAGAGAAGAGACCCAGTACTTC. Translating it yields CASSGTGREETQYF.

This chain joins TRBV7-9 and TRBJ1-1, with 7 nucleotides matching TRBD1. The CDR3 has 13 amino acids. The germline CDR1 and CDR2 sequences are SEHNR and FQNEAQ (reference sequence). V lost 5 bases and J lost 5; bases outside the gene matches: 5. CDR3 DNA: TGTGCCAGCAGCCCACAGGGGCGGACTGAAGCTTTCTTT. Its protein is CASSPQGRTEAFF.

The gene calls are TRBV25-1 and TRBJ1-1; D is unresolved. Germline V gene data show CDR1 as MGHDK and CDR2 as SYGVNS. The CDR3 length is 18 residues. The V and J ends lost 0 bases and 0 bases respectively, with 17 bases between them. The CDR3 protein is CASSEYFFGSDMNTEAFF. The DNA for the CDR3 is TGTGCCAGCAGTGAATATTTCTTTGGTTCAGACATGAACACTGAAGCTTTCTTT.

This sequence joins TRBV7-3 and TRBJ2-1; 10 nucleotides agree with TRBD2. This CDR3 region has 14 residues. The J segment lost 9 bases and the V segment lost 8 bases, leaving 10 bases of the junction unmatched. From germline, CDR1 is SGHTA and CDR2 FQGTGA. DNA for the CDR3: TGTGCCAGCGAAGCGGGGGGGCCGACGGGTGAGCAGTTCTTC. Amino acids: CASEAGGPTGEQFF. Drawing the rest from reference TRBV7-3 and TRBJ2-1, the complete variable domain is GAGVSQTPSNKVTEKGKYVELRCDPISGHTALYWYRQSLGQGPEFLIYFQGTGAADDSGLPNDRFFAVRPEGSVSTLKIQRTERGDSAVYLCASEAGGPTGEQFFGPGTRLTVL.

This chain connects TRBV25-1 to TRBJ2-2; D gene ambiguous. The length of the CDR3 is 13 residues. V lost 1 base to trimming and J lost 4 bases, with 4 bases between them. CDR1 MGHDK and CDR2 SYGVNS come from the germline V gene. The CDR3 sequence: CASSESVTGELFF. As DNA, the CDR3 is TGTGCCAGCAGTGAATCTGTCACCGGGGAGCTGTTTTTT.

This chain connects TRBV7-6 to TRBJ1-3; D not resolved. The CDR3 totals 12 residues. Germline CDR1 is SGHVS and CDR2 is FNYEAQ. The V and J ends lost 5 bases and 4 bases respectively, with 6 bases between them. Here the CDR3 reads CASSPTGNTIYF. The CDR3 bases are TGTGCCAGCAGCCCAACAGGAAACACCATATATTTT.

This clone was detected only once. The V gene is TRBV2, the J gene TRBJ2-1; D is perhaps TRBD2 (6 bases). CDR1 is SNHLY, CDR2 FYNNEI, per germline. This CDR3 comprises 15 residues. The V gene lost 4 bases and the J gene lost 7 bases, with 17 bases spanning the gap. The CDR3 nucleotides read TGTGCCAGCAGTGGATGGTTTGGGGGGAGGAATGAGCAGTTCTTC. It yields the protein CASSGWFGGRNEQFF.

The J gene is TRBJ1-1, the V gene TRBV6-5, with D uncertain. Germline CDR1 reads MNHEY; CDR2 reads SVGAGI. The CDR3 runs 14 residues. V was pared by 5 bases and J by 1 base, with 11 bases between. The DNA for the CDR3 is TGTGCCAGCAGTCTGCAGCGGCAGAACACTGAAGCTTTCTTT. This translates into CASSLQRQNTEAFF.

V gene TRBV15 combines with J gene TRBJ2-1; 9 bases are shared with TRBD2. V shed 5 bases, J shed 9 bases, and the junction held 11 bases outside the gene matches. The CDR3 loop spans 15 amino acids. Germline V CDR1 and CDR2: LNHNV, YYDKDF (reference sequence). The CDR3 reads CATSVERGVTPEQFF. The CDR3 DNA is TGTGCCACCAGCGTTGAGCGGGGGGTAACCCCTGAGCAGTTCTTC.

V usage is TRBV7-9 and J usage is TRBJ2-1, with 11 bases aligning to TRBD1. V lost 5 bases, J lost 8 bases, and 5 bases stayed unmatched. From germline, CDR1 is SEHNR and CDR2 FQNEAQ (reference sequence). The CDR3 covers 14 residues. CDR3 region: CASSLGTGGDEQFF. In DNA, the CDR3 is TGTGCCAGCAGCCTGGGGACAGGGGGGGATGAGCAGTTCTTC.